Below, one T cell receptor beta chain is given with its context. This entry belongs to a study of CXCR3-negative and CXCR3-positive naive CD8 T cells. Germline CDR1 and CDR2: SGHRS and YFSETQ. There are 11 residues in the CDR3. Carrying UMI labels, the TRB cDNA libraries were prepared through 5' RACE. Each CDR3 protein gets one entry in TCRdb, which reprocessed the 5' RACE reads and gives no DNA. This sample carries thousands of distinct CDR3 sequences, with roughly 1.5% going to the ten biggest clones. Source material: naive CXCR3- CD8+ T cells from blood. Subset meaning: CD45RO-CCR7+CD27+CD95- naive CD8+ T cells lacking CXCR3 (TNR3-). V gene TRBV5-1 combines with J gene TRBJ2-5; without DNA, the TCRdb call of TRBD2 cannot be checked. The source of this sequence is a human donor in good health. Some clones in this sample may be carry-over from other donors' samples. CDR3 sequence: CASSLEGTQYF.